The 9 T cell receptor beta chains below come from one sample, sequenced in a study of beta chain features in type 1 diabetes. Expressed TCRB transcripts were sequenced because the isolated RNA had all been reverse transcribed beforehand. Generated by immunoSEQ multiplex PCR, the TCRdb table keeps only in-frame clones and is missing some. The sample contains about half a million clones, around 28% of which appear only once. The sequenced sample consisted of naive CD4+ T cells from blood. The receptors here all came from a man in his late teens or twenties in good health.

The chain is built from TRBV5-1 and TRBJ2-7, with TRBD2 identical over 14 bases. The CDR3 consists of 17 residues. The J segment lost 5 bases and the V segment lost 2 bases, leaving 9 bases of the junction unmatched. Germline CDR1 reads SGHRS; CDR2 reads YFSETQ. CDR3 bases: TGCGCCAGCAGCTTATTGGGACTAGCGGGAGAAAGCCACGAGCAGTACTTC. It specifies CASSLLGLAGESHEQYF.

The CDR3 loop is CASRLSAGGLYEQYF. CDR3 bases: TGTGCCAGCAGGCTCTCGGCAGGGGGCCTCTACGAGCAGTACTTC. The V gene is TRBV5-4, the J gene TRBJ2-7, with 8 positions matching TRBD1. CDR1 is SGHNT and CDR2 is YYREEE in the germline V gene (reference sequence). CDR3 length: 15 amino acids. V lost 5 bases and J lost 3; bases outside the gene matches: 10.

The rearrangement links TRBV29-1 to TRBJ1-1; D is ambiguous. V was trimmed by 5 bases and J by 5 bases, leaving 12 bases between them. CDR1 SQVTM and CDR2 ANQGSEA come from the germline V gene. The CDR3 contains 12 residues. The CDR3 DNA is TGCAGCGTTCTGGGGTCTGGTACTGAAGCTTTCTTT. Translation: CSVLGSGTEAFF.

The sample holds a few counts of this clone. The chain recombines TRBV6-1 with TRBJ2-6; perhaps D is TRBD1 or TRBD2 (5 bases each). There are 15 residues in the CDR3. V was pared by 11 bases and J by 0 bases, with 14 bases between. Germline CDR1 MNHNS, CDR2 SASEGT. DNA for the CDR3: TGTGCCGCCCGGGACCTCGCCTCTGGGGCCAACGTCCTGACTTTC. Translating it yields CAARDLASGANVLTF.

This clone was picked up a small number of times. The genes are TRBV29-1 and TRBJ2-5; D assignment may be TRBD1 or TRBD2 (5 bases each). V was clipped by 7 bases and J by 5 bases, with 11 bases between them. CDR1 SQVTM and CDR2 ANQGSEA come from the germline V gene. The CDR3 is 11 amino acids. The CDR3 region is CSGDGRETQYF. In nucleotides, the CDR3 is TGCAGCGGGGACGGACGGGAGACCCAGTACTTC.

This clone has a handful of counts. V gene TRBV7-2 combines with J gene TRBJ1-5; no firm D call. Germline V gene sequence: CDR1 SGHTA, CDR2 FQGNSA. V was pared by 1 base and J by 7 bases, with 14 bases between. CDR3 length equals 15 residues. The DNA of the CDR3 is TGTGCCAGCAGCTTAGTTGCCGGGGTAGGACAGCCCCAGCATTTT. Translated, it gives CASSLVAGVGQPQHF.

The chain combines TRBV7-2 with TRBJ2-5, with D tentatively TRBD2 (5 bases). CDR1 SGHTA and CDR2 FQGNSA come from the germline V gene. Trimming left V 7 bases short and J 2 bases short, with 11 bases between. The CDR3 spans 13 residues. The DNA for the CDR3 is TGTGCCAGCACGGGAAGACAACAAGAGACCCAGTACTTC. Residues: CASTGRQQETQYF.

This chain links TRBV30 with TRBJ1-3, with 7 nucleotides matching TRBD1. Germline loops: CDR1 GTSNPN, CDR2 SVGIG (reference sequence). This CDR3 comprises 15 residues. V lost 0 bases to trimming and J lost 3 bases; unmatched junction nucleotides: 5. CDR3 residues: CAWSVTRGSGNTIYF. The CDR3 region has the DNA TGTGCCTGGAGTGTGACCAGGGGGAGTGGAAACACCATATATTTT.

The chain is built from TRBV7-6 and TRBJ2-3; the D is unclear. Looked up from germline, CDR1 is SGHVS and CDR2 is FNYEAQ. The V end was cut by 5 bases, the J end by 2 bases, with 11 bases between. The CDR3 runs 14 residues. As DNA, the CDR3 is TGTGCCAGCAGCCCCTCGACATACACAGATACGCAGTATTTT. Residues: CASSPSTYTDTQYF.